The next 3 T cell receptor beta chains were all read from a single sample in a study of CD8 T cells in Susac syndrome. Random hexamers were used to reverse transcribe roughly 0.5 to 1 ug of RNA. TCRdb processed the immunoSEQ multiplex PCR reads anew with MiXCR; each CDR3 protein has one entry. The sample includes about 84,000 distinct CDR3 sequences, 96% of them seen just once. The sequencing input was CD8+ T cells from PBMCs. Receptors originate from a human donor with Susac syndrome.

The chain is built from TRBV9 and TRBJ2-2; 8 bases fit TRBD1. The J segment lost 4 bases and the V segment lost 7 bases, leaving 0 bases of the junction unmatched. Germline CDR1 reads SGDLS; CDR2 reads YYNGEE. The CDR3 has 12 amino acids. CDR3 loop: CASGQGTGELFF. The CDR3 DNA reads TGTGCCAGCGGACAGGGCACCGGGGAGCTGTTTTTT.

This chain connects TRBV4-3 to TRBJ1-2, with D tentatively TRBD1 (5 bases). The germline V gene encodes CDR1 LGHNA and CDR2 YSLEER. The CDR3 has 14 amino acids. V lost 1 base and J lost 3, with 9 bases in between. CDR3 protein: CASSQVAGDYGYTF. The CDR3 nucleotides are TGCGCCAGCAGCCAAGTCGCGGGGGACTATGGCTACACCTTC.

The J gene is TRBJ2-1, the V gene TRBV19; D gene ambiguous. This CDR3 contains 13 residues. V gave up 5 bases and J gave up 5 bases, with 10 bases separating them. Germline V CDR1 and CDR2: LNHDA, SQIVND (reference sequence). The CDR3: CASSLVVNNEQFF. DNA for the CDR3: TGTGCCAGTAGTCTCGTGGTGAACAATGAGCAGTTCTTC. Complete variable domain (other parts from reference TRBV19 and TRBJ2-1): DGGITQSPKYLFRKEGQNVTLSCEQNLNHDAMYWYRQDPGQGLRLIYYSQIVNDFQKGDIAEGYSVSREKKESFPLTVTSAQKNPTAFYLCASSLVVNNEQFFGPGTRLTVL.